Listed below are T cell receptor beta chains from one sample, sequenced in a study of spatial heterogeneity in lung cancer. TCRdb reanalysed the 5' RACE reads using MiXCR and keeps one entry per CDR3 protein. Found here are more than 60,000 distinct CDR3 sequences, about 8% of them singletons; the top ten hold about 6.8%. This specimen consisted of PBMCs, obtained at surgery. The receptor source for this set is a male donor with early-stage non-small cell lung cancer. Both conserved end residues are part of each CDR3. The D gene is left open where the match is weak.

- 15 TRBV3-1 CASSQFAGDYNEQFF
TRBD2 16 TRBV5-1 CASSSGLAEGTGELFF
TRBD1 13 TRBV5-1 CASSQGGGLEQYF
- 14 TRBV7-7 CASSLALGDNEQFF
TRBD2 13 TRBV6-6 CASAGGGGYEQYF
TRBD2 15 TRBV6-6 CASRPTSGIYNEQFF
- 13 TRBV20-1 CSARPGVGTPLHF
TRBD1 15 TRBV9 CASSPTGGRGETQYF
- 13 TRBV29-1 CSVEAGDNEKLFF
- 14 TRBV5-1 CASSNDRWTGELFF
- 14 TRBV13 CASSLGYDSYEQYF
- 12 TRBV20-1 CSVRGSVDTQYF
- 16 TRBV27 CASSVLTNSGANVLTF
- 15 TRBV12-3/TRBV12-4 CASSLGDRTKNIQYF
- 15 TRBV20-1 CSAREGGTGTDTQYF
- 14 TRBV11-3 CASSLVTVNTEAFF
- 13 TRBV29-1 CSAEVGAQETQYF
- 15 TRBV7-2 CASSPNPASLNEQFF
TRBD1 14 TRBV11-3 CASSRDRGADTQYF
- 14 TRBV11-3 CASSSFTGSYEQYF
- 14 TRBV7-3 CASSPVGGLGEQFF
- 14 TRBV7-2 CASSLMGHQETQYF
- 13 TRBV12-3/TRBV12-4 CASSGGEGTEAFF
- 15 TRBV6-5 CASSPQQRSNYGYTF
- 15 TRBV10-3 CAIHSVDGPNYGYTF
- 17 TRBV6-1 CASSEALRTTPYNEQFF
- 14 TRBV2 CASIRAATNEKLFF
- 14 TRBV5-1 CASSSPDQGETQYF
- 14 TRBV3-1 CASSRQVQNEKLFF
- 12 TRBV23-1 CASSQLWAGYTF
- 13 TRBV3-1 CASSQDRGVRLHF
- 13 TRBV7-9 CASSLGNSGELFF
TRBD2 16 TRBV7-2 CASSLRGGRSTDTQYF
- 12 TRBV29-1 CSVEGVGTEAFF
TRBD1 12 TRBV10-3 CAIRQGDTEAFF
- 13 TRBV30 CAWMPSGADTQYF
TRBD1 12 TRBV29-1 CSVVGQGVDAFF
TRBD1 14 TRBV29-1 CSVPKTGGSYEQYF
- 15 TRBV9 CASSVGRVRTDTQYF
TRBD1 16 TRBV18 CASSRSQGVSNTEAFF
- 14 TRBV18 CASSPATQYTEAFF
- 14 TRBV24-1 CATRGAYKDSPLHF
- 12 TRBV29-1 CSVENRGVGYTF
- 14 TRBV29-1 CSVDWRGTRFEQFF
- 13 TRBV18 CASSTGRNQPQHF
- 13 TRBV29-1 CSGGLAGKDIQYF